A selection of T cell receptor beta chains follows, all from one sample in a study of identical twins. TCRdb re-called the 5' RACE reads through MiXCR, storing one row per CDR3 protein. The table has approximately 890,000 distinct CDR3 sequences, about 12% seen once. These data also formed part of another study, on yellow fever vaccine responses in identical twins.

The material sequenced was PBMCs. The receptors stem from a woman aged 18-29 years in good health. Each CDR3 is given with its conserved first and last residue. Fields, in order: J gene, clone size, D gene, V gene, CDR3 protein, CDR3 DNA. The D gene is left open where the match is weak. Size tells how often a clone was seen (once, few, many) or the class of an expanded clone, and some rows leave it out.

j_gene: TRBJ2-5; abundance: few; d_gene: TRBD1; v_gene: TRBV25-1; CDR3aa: CASSESMPGQWETQYF; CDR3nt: TGTGCCAGCAGTGAATCCATGCCGGGACAGTGGGAGACCCAGTACTTC
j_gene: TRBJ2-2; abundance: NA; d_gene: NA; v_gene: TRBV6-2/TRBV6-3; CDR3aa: CASSYSGTYRVSIYWTGELFF; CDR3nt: TGTGCCAGCAGTTACTCGGGGACATACAGGGTTTCTATCTATTGGACCGGGGAGCTGTTTTTT
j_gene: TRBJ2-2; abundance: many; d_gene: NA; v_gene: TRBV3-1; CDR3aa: CASSQGAVAENTGELFF; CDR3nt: TGTGCCAGCAGCCAAGGGGCCGTCGCGGAAAACACCGGGGAGCTGTTTTTT
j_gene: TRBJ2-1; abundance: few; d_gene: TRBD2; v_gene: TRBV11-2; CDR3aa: CASSWSGGIYNEQFF; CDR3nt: TGTGCCAGCAGCTGGAGCGGGGGGATCTACAATGAGCAGTTCTTC
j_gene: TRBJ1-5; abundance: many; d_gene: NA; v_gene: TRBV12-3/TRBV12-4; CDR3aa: CASSLDADQPQHF; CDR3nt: TGTGCCAGCAGTTTGGACGCCGATCAGCCCCAGCATTTT
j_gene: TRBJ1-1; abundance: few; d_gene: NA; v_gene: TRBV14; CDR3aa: CASSQAHLEAFF; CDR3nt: TGTGCCAGCAGCCAAGCACACCTTGAAGCTTTCTTT
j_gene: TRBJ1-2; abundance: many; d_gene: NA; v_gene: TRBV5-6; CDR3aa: CASIPRRQLYGYTF; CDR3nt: TGTGCCAGCATCCCGAGGAGGCAGCTCTATGGCTACACCTTC
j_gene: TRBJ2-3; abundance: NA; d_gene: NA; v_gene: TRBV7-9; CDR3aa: CASSLRGASSTDTQYF; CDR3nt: TGTGCCAGCAGCTTAAGGGGAGCTTCTAGCACAGATACGCAGTATTTT
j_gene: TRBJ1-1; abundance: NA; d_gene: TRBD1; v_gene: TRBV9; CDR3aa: CASSPEDRGLNTEAFF; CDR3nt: TGTGCCAGCAGCCCAGAGGACAGGGGTTTGAACACTGAAGCTTTCTTT
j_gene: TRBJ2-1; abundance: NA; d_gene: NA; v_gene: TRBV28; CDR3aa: CASNGRVAYNEQFF; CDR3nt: TGTGCCAGCAACGGCCGCGTGGCCTACAATGAGCAGTTCTTC
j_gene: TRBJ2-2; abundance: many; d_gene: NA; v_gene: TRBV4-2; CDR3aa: CASSPRVGYNTGELFF; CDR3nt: TGTGCCAGCAGCCCCCGTGTGGGGTATAACACCGGGGAGCTGTTTTTT
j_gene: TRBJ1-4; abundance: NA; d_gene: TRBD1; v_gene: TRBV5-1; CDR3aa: CASSTGQGNNEKLFF; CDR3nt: TGCGCCAGCAGCACCGGACAGGGGAATAATGAAAAACTGTTTTTT
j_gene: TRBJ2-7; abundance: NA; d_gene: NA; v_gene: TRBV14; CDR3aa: CASSTKGGASYEQYF; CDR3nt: TGTGCCAGCAGCACTAAGGGGGGAGCTTCTTACGAGCAGTACTTC
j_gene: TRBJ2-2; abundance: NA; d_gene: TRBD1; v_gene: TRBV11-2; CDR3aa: CASSLWVWDRAGGELFF; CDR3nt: TGTGCCAGCAGCTTGTGGGTGTGGGACAGGGCGGGCGGGGAGCTGTTTTTT
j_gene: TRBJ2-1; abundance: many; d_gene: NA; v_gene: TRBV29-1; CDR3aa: CSVDGLGQFF; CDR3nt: TGCAGCGTTGATGGACTTGGGCAGTTCTTC
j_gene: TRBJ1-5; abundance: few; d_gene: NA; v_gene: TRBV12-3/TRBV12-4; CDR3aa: CASSLASVGNVAQHF; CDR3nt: TGTGCCAGCAGTTTAGCGTCAGTGGGGAATGTGGCCCAGCATTTT
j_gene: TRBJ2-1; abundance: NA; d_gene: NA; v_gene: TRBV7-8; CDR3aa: CASSLVNSWFF; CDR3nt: TGTGCCAGCAGCCTAGTGAACTCCTGGTTCTTC
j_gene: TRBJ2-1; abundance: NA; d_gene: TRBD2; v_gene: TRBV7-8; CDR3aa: CASSFDRTSGGGNEQFF; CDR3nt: TGTGCCAGCAGCTTCGACCGGACTAGCGGGGGTGGGAATGAGCAGTTCTTC
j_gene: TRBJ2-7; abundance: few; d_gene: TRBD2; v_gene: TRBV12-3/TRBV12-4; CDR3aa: CASSTGGSGSYEQYF; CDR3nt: TGTGCCAGCAGCACTGGGGGTAGCGGGAGCTACGAGCAGTACTTC
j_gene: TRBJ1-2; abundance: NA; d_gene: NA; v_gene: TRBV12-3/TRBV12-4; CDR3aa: CASSVHRWTNYGYTF; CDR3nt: TGTGCCAGCAGTGTACACCGATGGACCAACTATGGCTACACCTTC
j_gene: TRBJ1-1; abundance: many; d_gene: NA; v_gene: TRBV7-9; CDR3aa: CASRPEAFF; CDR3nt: TGTGCCAGCAGACCAGAAGCTTTCTTT
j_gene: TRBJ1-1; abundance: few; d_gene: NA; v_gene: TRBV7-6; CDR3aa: CASSLRRAGEANTEAFF; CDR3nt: TGTGCCAGCAGCTTAAGGAGGGCAGGGGAGGCCAACACTGAAGCTTTCTTT
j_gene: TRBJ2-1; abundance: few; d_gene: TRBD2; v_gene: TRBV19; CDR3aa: CASSVGGWSSYNEQFF; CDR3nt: TGTGCCAGTAGTGTGGGGGGGTGGAGCTCCTACAATGAGCAGTTCTTC
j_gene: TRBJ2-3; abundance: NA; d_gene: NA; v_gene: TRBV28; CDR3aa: CASGDSRTDTQYF; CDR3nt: TGTGCCAGCGGGGACTCCCGCACAGATACGCAGTATTTT
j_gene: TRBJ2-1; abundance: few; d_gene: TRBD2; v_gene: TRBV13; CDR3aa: CASSLLLAGGLTNEQFF; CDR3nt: TGTGCCAGCAGCTTATTGCTAGCGGGAGGACTTACTAATGAGCAGTTCTTC
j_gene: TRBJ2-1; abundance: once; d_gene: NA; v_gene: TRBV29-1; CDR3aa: CSVKGNEQFF; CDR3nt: TGCAGCGTTAAGGGGAATGAGCAGTTCTTC
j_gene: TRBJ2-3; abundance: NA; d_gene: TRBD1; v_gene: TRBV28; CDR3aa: CASTGTGGFTQYF; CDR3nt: TGTGCCAGTACCGGGACAGGGGGCTTTACGCAGTATTTT
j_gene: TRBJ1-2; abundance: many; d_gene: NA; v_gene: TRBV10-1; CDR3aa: CASSESRAPGHGYTF; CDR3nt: TGCGCCAGCAGTGAGTCCAGGGCCCCTGGACATGGCTACACCTTC